The 17 T cell receptor beta chains presented below share a single source sample, sequenced in a study of blood T cell repertoires in COVID-19. Here immunoSEQ multiplex PCR was the method, and the copy in TCRdb shows in-frame clones only, minus some. In the table there are 130,000 to 150,000 clones, roughly four fifths of which are singletons. The specimen was peripheral blood. These receptors all stem from a woman of 80 years or more with acute or convalescent COVID-19.

The chain uses TRBV6-5 and TRBJ2-3, with TRBD2 matching over 9 bases. Unmatched junction bases numbered 10, after V lost 4 bases and J lost 5 bases. CDR1 and CDR2 (germline): MNHEY, SVGAGI. The CDR3 length is 16 residues. The DNA of the CDR3 is TGTGCCAGCAGTTGGAACAGCGGGGGGACGCGAGATACGCAGTATTTT. Translated, it gives CASSWNSGGTRDTQYF.

The chain joins TRBV3-1 (or the pseudogene TRBV3-2) to TRBJ2-1; tentative D call: TRBD2 (6 bases). CDR3 length equals 16 residues. V was shortened by 8 bases and J by 3 bases, with 20 bases between the two germline ends. Germline V gene lookup returns CDR1 LGHDT and CDR2 YNNKEL (reference sequence). Here the CDR3 DNA reads TGTGCCAGCGATGGCGGCGGGGAGGCCGGCTACAATGAGCAGTTCTTC. Its translation: CASDGGGEAGYNEQFF.

The CDR3 DNA follows: TGTGCCAGCAGCCCCGCAGGGGGGATCGAAGGCTACACCTTC. It yields the protein CASSPAGGIEGYTF. J is TRBJ1-2 and V is TRBV7-3, with 7 positions matching TRBD1. The germline gives CDR1 SGHTA, CDR2 FQGTGA. V trimming: 5 bases; J trimming: 8 bases; junction bases outside the gene matches: 11. CDR3 size: 14 residues. Together with reference TRBV7-3 and TRBJ1-2, the CDR3 gives the full variable domain: GAGVSQTPSNKVTEKGKYVELRCDPISGHTALYWYRQSLGQGPEFLIYFQGTGAADDSGLPNDRFFAVRPEGSVSTLKIQRTERGDSAVYLCASSPAGGIEGYTFGSGTRLTVV.

V is TRBV6-5 and J is TRBJ2-1; 7 bases match TRBD2. The V gene's germline CDR1 is MNHEY and CDR2 SVGAGI. CDR3 length: 13 residues. V lost 6 bases and J lost 6; bases outside the gene matches: 5. The CDR3 coding sequence is TGTGCCAGCAGCCCAGGGAGGGGCAATGAGCAGTTCTTC. Its protein product is CASSPGRGNEQFF.

CDR3 sequence (DNA): TGTGCCAGCAGCTTGGTGGGACTAGCGGAGACCCAGTACTTC. This translates into CASSLVGLAETQYF. The rearrangement uses TRBV5-4 and TRBJ2-5, with 10 bases lining up with TRBD2. Germline CDR1 is SGHNT and CDR2 is YYREEE (reference sequence). The junction had 1 base not matched to a gene; V was cut back by 0 bases and J by 5 bases. This CDR3 has 14 residues.

V and J are TRBV18 and TRBJ2-1, with D possibly matching TRBD2 (7 bases). The V gene lost 0 bases and the J gene lost 6 bases, with 15 bases spanning the gap. This CDR3 comprises 16 residues. Germline V gene sequence: CDR1 KGHSH, CDR2 LQKENI. The CDR3 here is CASSPPGGAHFNEQFF. In DNA, the CDR3 is TGTGCCAGCTCACCACCGGGGGGGGCCCATTTCAATGAGCAGTTCTTC.

V is TRBV7-2 and J is TRBJ1-1; perhaps TRBD1 as D (5 bases). The CDR3 sequence is 15 residues long. CDR1 SGHTA and CDR2 FQGNSA come from the germline V gene. The V end was cut by 0 bases, the J end by 2 bases, with 10 bases between. The CDR3 loop is CASSLAGRDNTEAFF. Written as DNA, the CDR3 is TGTGCCAGCAGCTTAGCGGGCAGGGATAACACTGAAGCTTTCTTT.

J is TRBJ2-3 and V is TRBV10-3; 7 bases line up with TRBD2. In germline, CDR1 is ENHRY, CDR2 SYGVKD. This CDR3 comprises 14 residues. V lost 10 bases to trimming and J lost 0 bases; unmatched junction nucleotides: 7. The CDR3 DNA sequence: TGTGCCACCCGGGAGGAGGCGAGCACAGATACGCAGTATTTT. As protein: CATREEASTDTQYF.

V usage is TRBV15 and J usage is TRBJ1-1; D gene ambiguous. The CDR3 has 15 residues. Trimming stripped 6 bases from V and 3 bases from J, with 17 bases between. CDR1 and CDR2 (germline): LNHNV, YYDKDF (reference sequence). The CDR3 here is CATSSSPGGHTEAFF. The CDR3 DNA is TGTGCCACCAGTAGTTCCCCGGGAGGGCACACTGAAGCTTTCTTT.

The chain couples TRBV5-4 to TRBJ2-5; 12 nucleotides line up with TRBD2. The junction had 3 bases not matched to a gene; V was cut back by 3 bases and J by 0 bases. This CDR3 spans 16 amino acids. Germline CDR1 reads SGHNT; CDR2 reads YYREEE (reference sequence). In DNA, the CDR3 is TGTGCCAGCAGCTGGACTAGCGGGGCTTACCAAGAGACCCAGTACTTC. This gives the protein CASSWTSGAYQETQYF.

This clone was observed once. V gene TRBV6-6 combines with J gene TRBJ2-7; D is perhaps TRBD1 (6 bases). The CDR3 length is 15 residues. The germline V gene encodes CDR1 MNHNY and CDR2 SVGAGI (reference sequence). V shed 4 bases and J shed 0 bases, with 13 bases lying between them. CDR3 bases: TGTGCCAGCAGTTCCCCCGGACAGAGCTCCTACGAGCAGTACTTC. Its protein is CASSSPGQSSYEQYF.

J is TRBJ2-5 and V is TRBV7-9; 12 bases agree with TRBD2. This CDR3 is 16 amino acids long. In germline, CDR1 is SEHNR, CDR2 FQNEAQ (reference sequence). With V trimmed by 5 bases and J by 0 bases, 4 bases remained unmatched. Here the CDR3 reads CASSLTSGGNQETQYF. DNA of the CDR3: TGTGCCAGCAGCCTGACTAGCGGGGGAAACCAAGAGACCCAGTACTTC.

The chain is built from TRBV7-3 and TRBJ2-1; TRBD2 agrees at 13 bases. The CDR3 is 16 residues long. The J segment lost 8 bases and the V segment lost 3 bases, leaving 7 bases of the junction unmatched. CDR1 and CDR2 from the germline V gene are SGHTA and FQGTGA. The CDR3 sequence: CASSLAPGLAGYEQFF. CDR3 in DNA: TGTGCCAGCAGCTTGGCGCCGGGACTAGCGGGATATGAGCAGTTCTTC.

This clone occurred a few times. This chain links TRBV5-6 with TRBJ2-7; D gene ambiguous. The CDR3 is 12 residues long. The ends were cut back, 0 bases at V and 4 bases at J, with 5 bases in the middle. The germline V gene encodes CDR1 SGHDT and CDR2 YYEEEE. CDR3 nucleotides: TGTGCCAGCAGCTTGGAATCATACGAGCAGTACTTC. Translating gives CASSLESYEQYF. The whole variable domain, remainder taken from reference TRBV5-6 and TRBJ2-7, is DAGVTQSPTHLIKTRGQQVTLRCSPKSGHDTVSWYQQALGQGPQFIFQYYEEEERQRGNFPDRFSGHQFPNYSSELNVNALLLGDSALYLCASSLESYEQYFGPGTRLTVT.

The V and J genes are TRBV7-2 and TRBJ1-5, with 9 bases that match TRBD1. The CDR3 runs to 15 residues. Losses at the gene ends were 1 base for V and 7 bases for J; bases not matched to a gene: 5. Germline V lookup: CDR1 SGHTA, CDR2 FQGNSA. The DNA of the CDR3 is TGTGCCAGCAGCTTAGACAGGGGGCAAGGCCAGCCCCAGCATTTT. Translation gives CASSLDRGQGQPQHF. The variable domain in full, completed from reference TRBV7-2 and TRBJ1-5, reads GAGVSQSPSNKVTEKGKDVELRCDPISGHTALYWYRQSLGQGLEFLIYFQGNSAPDKSGLPSDRFSAERTGGSVSTLTIQRTQQEDSAVYLCASSLDRGQGQPQHFGDGTRLSIL.

The rearrangement uses TRBV7-2 and TRBJ2-7; the match to TRBD2 covers 8 bases. V shed 2 bases, J shed 6 bases, and the junction held 12 bases outside the gene matches. Germline values: CDR1 SGHTA, CDR2 FQGNSA. The CDR3 consists of 16 residues. In nucleotides, the CDR3 is TGTGCCAGCAGCTTACGCCCGGGACTAGGGGGTGTCGAGCAGTACTTC. This sequence encodes CASSLRPGLGGVEQYF.

V usage is TRBV3-1 (or the pseudogene TRBV3-2) and J usage is TRBJ2-5; TRBD2 aligns across 10 bases. Germline CDR1 LGHDT, CDR2 YNNKEL (reference sequence). The CDR3 is 14 residues long. V dropped 4 bases and J dropped 2; count of bases not matched to a gene: 1. CDR3 coding DNA: TGTGCCAGCAGCCGTAGCGGGGGGCAAGAGACCCAGTACTTC. Translation: CASSRSGGQETQYF.